This T cell receptor beta chain was captured by sequencing in a study of beta chain features in type 1 diabetes. Findings and caveats of the study: Type 1 diabetes patients had moderately but significantly shorter TCRB CDR3s in all four CD4+ subsets. These data did not resolve whether HLA type affects TCRB rearrangement.

Of note for this clone: Antigen: not known.

This CDR3 has 15 residues. The V end was cut by 1 base, the J end by 3 bases, with 10 bases between. The V gene's germline CDR1 is SGHTA and CDR2 FQGNSA. The study reverse transcribed the entire isolated RNA, so it sequenced expressed TCRB transcripts. Produced via immunoSEQ multiplex PCR; TCRdb's table is partial and in-frame only. The sample carries 120,000 or so clones, about 15% recorded once. This TCR was recovered from a man under 40 with type 1 diabetes. This sequence joins TRBV7-2 and TRBJ2-1; D might be TRBD1 (5 bases). What was sequenced was central memory CD4+ T cells from blood. Here the CDR3 DNA reads TGTGCCAGCAGCTTAGACAGGAGCCACTACAATGAGCAGTTCTTC. Translated, it gives CASSLDRSHYNEQFF.